Listed here is a single T cell receptor beta chain. This record comes from a study of blood T cell repertoires in COVID-19. Study information: COVID-19 samples, acute and convalescent, were from the United States, Italy and Spain.

In the authors' methods: Amplification from reference gene primers served as the basis for estimated nucleated cell counts. Profiled with immunoSEQ multiplex PCR; TCRdb holds only in-frame clones, not every one. V, J and clone size were drawn from that table, and D and trimming were deduced from the DNA. The table lists some 62,000 clones, 75% to 90% of them singletons. The Seattle site enrolled patients during active infection and followed them longitudinally. The material sequenced was peripheral blood. This receptor was identified in a woman aged 60 to 75 with COVID-19, enrolled during active disease.

CDR3 amino acids: CASSPATPAGVYEQYF. CDR3 coding DNA: TGCGCCAGCAGCCCCGCTACTCCAGCGGGAGTTTACGAGCAGTACTTC. V and J are TRBV5-1 and TRBJ2-7; 8 bases are shared with TRBD2. Germline assignment: CDR1 SGHRS and CDR2 YFSETQ. CDR3 size: 16 residues. V shed 4 bases, J shed 4 bases, and the junction held 13 bases outside the gene matches.